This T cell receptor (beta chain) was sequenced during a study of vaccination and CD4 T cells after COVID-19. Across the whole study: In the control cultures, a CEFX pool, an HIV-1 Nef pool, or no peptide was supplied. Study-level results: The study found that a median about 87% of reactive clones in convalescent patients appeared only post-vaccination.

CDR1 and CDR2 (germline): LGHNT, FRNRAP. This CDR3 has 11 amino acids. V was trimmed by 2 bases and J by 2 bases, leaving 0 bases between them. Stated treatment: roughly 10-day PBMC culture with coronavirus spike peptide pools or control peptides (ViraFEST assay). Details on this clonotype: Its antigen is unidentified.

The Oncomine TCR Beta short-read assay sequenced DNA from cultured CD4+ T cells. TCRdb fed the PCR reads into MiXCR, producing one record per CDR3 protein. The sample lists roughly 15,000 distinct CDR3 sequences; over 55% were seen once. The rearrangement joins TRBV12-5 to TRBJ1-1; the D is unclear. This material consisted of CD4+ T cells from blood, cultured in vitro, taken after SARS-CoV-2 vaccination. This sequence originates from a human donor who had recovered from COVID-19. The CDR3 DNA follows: TGTGCTAGTGGTTTGAACACTGAAGCTTTCTTT. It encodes CASGLNTEAFF.